This T cell receptor beta chain was profiled in a study of OX40 agonist ivuxolimab in advanced cancers. Using immunoSEQ multiplex PCR, the repertoire was profiled, and TCRdb retains in-frame clones only, with some absent. This sample yields approximately 160,000 clones, of which 94% are seen a single time; 0.31% belongs to the top ten. The CDR3 loop spans 14 amino acids. CDR1 and CDR2 from the germline V gene are MDHEN and SYDVKM. V shed 6 bases and J 5 bases; nucleotides not matched to a gene: 5. Comment on this clone: Its antigen is currently unknown. This sample also contains other DNA sequences that code for the same CDR3.

Study-wide findings and caveats: Averaging showed that CD8+ T cells had more expanded clones than CD4+ did.

This chain joins TRBV28 and TRBJ1-5; 9 bases match TRBD1. The sample was CD4+ or CD8+ T cells sorted from blood, taken in a trial of the OX40 agonist ivuxolimab. The receptor comes from an adult with an advanced solid tumor such as melanoma, head and neck, liver or kidney cancer. In DNA, the CDR3 is TGTGCCAGCAGCTCGGGACAGGGCGATCAGCCCCAGCATTTT. This gives the protein CASSSGQGDQPQHF.